The 23 T cell receptor beta chains presented below share a single source sample, sequenced in a study of shared clonotypes between healthy human individuals. Repertoires were generated with immunoSEQ multiplex PCR, while TCRdb's copy carries only in-frame clones and drops some. Among some 580,000 clones listed, approximately 97% were seen once. Sequenced sample: naive CD4+ T cells sorted from blood. The subset is: CD45RA+ positively selected. The receptors were sampled from a woman under 40 in good health.

The rearrangement joins TRBV4-1 to TRBJ1-5; possibly TRBD1 for D (5 bases). The length of the CDR3 is 14 residues. The germline CDR1 and CDR2 sequences are MGHRA and YSYEKL. Trimming left V 7 bases short and J 2 bases short, with 12 bases between. CDR3 in amino acids: CASNTPQGNQPQHF. The CDR3 region has the DNA TGCGCCAGCAATACTCCACAGGGCAATCAGCCCCAGCATTTT.

The chain recombines TRBV30 with TRBJ2-7; tentative D call: TRBD2 (6 bases). Germline lookup yields CDR1 GTSNPN and CDR2 SVGIG (reference sequence). The V and J ends lost 3 bases and 0 bases respectively, with 15 bases between them. This CDR3 contains 15 residues. CDR3 protein: CAWRAGHGGSYEQYF. The CDR3 region has the DNA TGTGCCTGGAGAGCCGGACACGGGGGCTCCTACGAGCAGTACTTC.

In regard to this clone: The sample has other DNA sequences that encode this CDR3 too. The CDR3 spells CASSSSSGRSTSEQYF. For the CDR3, the DNA is TGTGCCAGTAGCAGCTCTAGCGGGAGGTCTACGAGCGAGCAGTACTTC. The chain joins TRBV19 to TRBJ2-7; 11 bases map to TRBD2. V gave up 6 bases and J gave up 6 bases; unmatched junction bases: 13. The CDR3 is made up of 16 amino acids. Per germline, CDR1 LNHDA and CDR2 SQIVND (reference sequence).

The chain has TRBV7-8 and TRBJ2-7, with 10 positions matching TRBD2. V was pared by 5 bases and J by 4 bases, with 17 bases of the junction left unmatched. The germline V gene encodes CDR1 SGHVS and CDR2 FQNEAQ. This CDR3 contains 18 residues. CDR3 amino acids: CASSPKALAGRKYYEQYF. CDR3 sequence (DNA): TGTGCCAGCAGCCCTAAAGCACTAGCGGGGAGGAAGTATTACGAGCAGTACTTC. Drawing the rest from reference TRBV7-8 and TRBJ2-7, the complete variable domain is GAGVSQSPRYKVAKRGQDVALRCDPISGHVSLFWYQQALGQGPEFLTYFQNEAQLDKSGLPSDRFFAERPEGSVSTLKIQRTQQEDSAVYLCASSPKALAGRKYYEQYFGPGTRLTVT.

The chain recombines TRBV11-2 with TRBJ1-3; perhaps TRBD1 as D (5 bases). V was cut by 9 bases and J by 3 bases, with 12 bases left in between. The CDR3 has 13 amino acids. Germline V lookup: CDR1 SGHAT, CDR2 FQNNGV. The CDR3 nucleotides read TGTGCCAGTACGTGGACACTTGGAAACACCATATATTTT. Residues: CASTWTLGNTIYF.

The rearrangement links TRBV4-1 to TRBJ2-3; 8 bases match TRBD2. The V and J ends lost 4 bases and 2 bases, in that order; junction bases with no gene match: 5. The CDR3 runs 15 residues. Germline V gives CDR1 MGHRA, CDR2 YSYEKL. CDR3 in DNA: TGCGCCAGCAGCCTTAGCGGGGCTTACACAGATACGCAGTATTTT. It specifies CASSLSGAYTDTQYF.

V gene TRBV18 combines with J gene TRBJ1-5, with D unclear. Trimming pared 3 bases from V and 7 bases from J, leaving 13 bases between. This CDR3 is 14 amino acids long. Germline V gives CDR1 KGHSH, CDR2 LQKENI. The CDR3 is CASSPWAASQPQHF. CDR3 DNA: TGTGCCAGCTCACCGTGGGCTGCTTCCCAGCCCCAGCATTTT.

The J gene is TRBJ2-7, the V gene TRBV18; 14 positions match TRBD2. Losses at the gene ends were 5 bases for V and 6 bases for J; bases not matched to a gene: 6. The CDR3 length is 15 residues. Germline CDR1 and CDR2: KGHSH and LQKENI. CDR3 DNA: TGTGCCAGCTCATACACCGGGACTAGCGGGAGCGAGCAGTACTTC. Translating it yields CASSYTGTSGSEQYF.

The chain recombines TRBV19 with TRBJ2-2; D possibly matches TRBD1 or TRBD2 (5 bases each). Trimming pared 3 bases from V and 6 bases from J, leaving 17 bases between. The CDR3 is 16 residues long. Germline V gives CDR1 LNHDA, CDR2 SQIVND (reference sequence). CDR3 nucleotide sequence: TGTGCCAGTAGTATCCGTGGGTTGCTGGGGGCCGGGGAGCTGTTTTTT. It specifies CASSIRGLLGAGELFF.

This clone was counted a single time. The chain links TRBV6-6 to TRBJ1-2; 10 nucleotides agree with TRBD1. CDR1 is MNHNY, CDR2 SVGAGI, per germline (reference sequence). This CDR3 contains 13 residues. Trimming removed 5 bases from V and 8 bases from J; junction bases left unmatched: 5. This chain's CDR3 is CASSARDRGGYTF. In DNA, the CDR3 is TGTGCCAGCAGTGCCCGGGACAGGGGAGGCTACACCTTC.

This chain links TRBV27 with TRBJ1-2; 10 nucleotides align to TRBD1. The V and J ends lost 5 bases and 6 bases, in that order; junction bases with no gene match: 6. Germline lookup yields CDR1 MNHEY and CDR2 SMNVEV (reference sequence). The length of the CDR3 is 14 residues. CDR3 sequence reads: CASSVRQGANGYTF. DNA of the CDR3: TGTGCCAGCAGTGTCCGACAGGGGGCAAATGGCTACACCTTC.

V and J are TRBV5-1 and TRBJ1-1; 8 bases agree with TRBD1. This CDR3 comprises 13 residues. Germline V gene lookup returns CDR1 SGHRS and CDR2 YFSETQ. Trimming removed 4 bases from V and 4 bases from J; junction bases left unmatched: 3. The CDR3 bases are TGCGCCAGCAGCGGCACAGGGGGCACTGAAGCTTTCTTT. Amino acid sequence: CASSGTGGTEAFF.

This chain links TRBV28 with TRBJ1-2, with D possibly matching TRBD1 (6 bases). V shed 2 bases and J shed 8 bases, with 12 bases lying between them. The CDR3 spans 13 residues. Looked up from germline, CDR1 is MDHEN and CDR2 is SYDVKM. The CDR3 coding sequence is TGTGCCAGCAGTTTAACAGGGTCGTTCGGCTACACCTTC. This gives the protein CASSLTGSFGYTF.

The chain is built from TRBV28 and TRBJ1-2; unclear D gene. The CDR3 runs 13 residues. The germline gives CDR1 MDHEN, CDR2 SYDVKM. Trimming took 3 bases from V and 4 from J, leaving 9 bases between them. The CDR3 sequence is CASSFLESYGYTF. CDR3 bases: TGTGCCAGCAGTTTCCTGGAATCCTATGGCTACACCTTC.

The chain combines TRBV9 with TRBJ2-3; TRBD2 aligns across 7 bases. The CDR3 is made up of 16 amino acids. Germline V gene sequence: CDR1 SGDLS, CDR2 YYNGEE. J lost 5 bases, V lost 0 bases, and 9 bases had no gene match. In nucleotides, the CDR3 is TGTGCCAGCAGCGTAGAGGCCGGATGGGGGGGAGATACGCAGTATTTT. This encodes CASSVEAGWGGDTQYF. Based on the CDR3 plus reference TRBV9 and TRBJ2-3, the full variable domain is DSGVTQTPKHLITATGQRVTLRCSPRSGDLSVYWYQQSLDQGLQFLIQYYNGEERAKGNILERFSAQQFPDLHSELNLSSLELGDSALYFCASSVEAGWGGDTQYFGPGTRLTVL.

The V call is TRBV27, the J call TRBJ2-7; TRBD2 agrees at 9 bases. J was trimmed by 2 bases and V by 5 bases; bases with no gene match: 10. This CDR3 is 16 amino acids long. Looked up from germline, CDR1 is MNHEY and CDR2 is SMNVEV (reference sequence). DNA for the CDR3: TGTGCCAGCAGTGGAACGGGACTAGCACACCCCTACGAGCAGTACTTC. Encoded protein: CASSGTGLAHPYEQYF.

V gene TRBV5-4 combines with J gene TRBJ1-2; D is possibly TRBD1 (6 bases). Trimming left V 1 base short and J 9 bases short, with 19 bases between. Germline V gene sequence: CDR1 SGHNT, CDR2 YYREEE (reference sequence). The CDR3 is 15 residues long. CDR3 region: CASSLIQGVGGSYTF. CDR3 in DNA: TGTGCCAGCAGCTTGATACAGGGAGTCGGTGGGAGCTACACCTTC.

This chain connects TRBV4-1 to TRBJ2-6; D unclear. The germline V and J ends were trimmed by 0 bases and 0 bases, with 9 bases remaining between them. The germline V gene has CDR1 MGHRA and CDR2 YSYEKL. The CDR3 is 17 amino acids. This CDR3 is CASSQDSWTSGANVLTF. The CDR3 coding sequence is TGCGCCAGCAGCCAAGATAGCTGGACCTCTGGGGCCAACGTCCTGACTTTC.

This clone appeared once. This sequence joins TRBV7-3 and TRBJ2-1, with 9 bases fitting TRBD2. From germline, CDR1 is SGHTA and CDR2 FQGTGA. The CDR3 runs 15 residues. With V trimmed by 5 bases and J by 9 bases, 11 bases remained unmatched. As DNA, the CDR3 is TGTGCCAGCAGCCAGGGACTAGCAGAAACCAGTGAGCAGTTCTTC. Protein product: CASSQGLAETSEQFF.

V gene TRBV29-1 combines with J gene TRBJ1-1; a possible D gene is TRBD1 (6 bases). The CDR3 sequence is 15 residues long. Trimming took 4 bases from V and 0 from J, leaving 15 bases between them. Germline V gene sequence: CDR1 SQVTM, CDR2 ANQGSEA. As DNA, the CDR3 is TGCAGCGTTGCCAGGGGCAATACCATGAACACTGAAGCTTTCTTT. Protein product: CSVARGNTMNTEAFF.

This rearrangement joins TRBV5-8 to TRBJ2-6, with D tentatively TRBD1 or TRBD2 (6 bases each). V lost 0 bases, J lost 3 bases, and 13 bases lay in between. CDR1 is SGHTS and CDR2 is YDEGEE in the germline V gene. CDR3 size: 17 residues. The CDR3 nucleotides are TGTGCCAGCAGCTTGGCGGGCAGGGGAGGTGGGGCCAACGTCCTGACTTTC. As protein: CASSLAGRGGGANVLTF.

V is TRBV19 and J is TRBJ2-1, with TRBD2 matching 11 bases. This CDR3 is 14 amino acids long. V shed 6 bases, J shed 8 bases, and the junction held 6 bases outside the gene matches. Germline assignment: CDR1 LNHDA and CDR2 SQIVND (reference sequence). In DNA, the CDR3 is TGTGCCAGTAGATATAGCGGGAGGGCCTATGAGCAGTTCTTC. Protein product: CASRYSGRAYEQFF.

The chain employs TRBV2 and TRBJ2-2; D remains unclear. The CDR3 runs 16 residues. Per germline, CDR1 SNHLY and CDR2 FYNNEI. Trimming removed 2 bases at V and 1 base at J, with 11 bases between. CDR3 bases: TGTGCCAGCAGTGAATTTAGGCTAGTGAACACCGGGGAGCTGTTTTTT. Its translation is CASSEFRLVNTGELFF.